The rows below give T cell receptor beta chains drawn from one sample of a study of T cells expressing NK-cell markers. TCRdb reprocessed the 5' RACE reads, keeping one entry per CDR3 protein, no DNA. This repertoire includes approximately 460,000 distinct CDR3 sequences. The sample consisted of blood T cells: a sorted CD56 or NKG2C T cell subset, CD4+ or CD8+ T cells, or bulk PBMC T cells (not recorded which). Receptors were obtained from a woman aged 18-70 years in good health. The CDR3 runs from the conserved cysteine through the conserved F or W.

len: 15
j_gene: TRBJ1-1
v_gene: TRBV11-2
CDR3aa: CASSFGTVPDTEAFF

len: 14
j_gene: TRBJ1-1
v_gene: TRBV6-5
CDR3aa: CASSYSIEGTEAFF

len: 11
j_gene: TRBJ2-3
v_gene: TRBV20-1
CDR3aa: CSAPTPDTQYF

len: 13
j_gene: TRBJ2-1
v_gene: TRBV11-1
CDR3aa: CASSSRGFNEQFF

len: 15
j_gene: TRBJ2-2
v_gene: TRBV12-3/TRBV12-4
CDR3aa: CASSLSGRAFGELFF

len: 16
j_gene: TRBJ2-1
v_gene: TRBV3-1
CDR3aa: CASSQAGSSSYNEQFF

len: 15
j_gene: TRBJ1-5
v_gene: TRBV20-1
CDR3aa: CSAGDLIGSNQPQHF

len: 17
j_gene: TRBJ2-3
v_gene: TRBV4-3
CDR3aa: CASSQDPNGRAGDTQYF

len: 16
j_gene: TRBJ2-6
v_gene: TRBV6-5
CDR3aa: CASSYGESSGANVLTF

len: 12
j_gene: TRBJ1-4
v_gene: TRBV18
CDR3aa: CASSPFGEKLFF

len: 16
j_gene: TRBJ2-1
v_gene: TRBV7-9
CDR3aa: CASSGGVGTLGDEQFF

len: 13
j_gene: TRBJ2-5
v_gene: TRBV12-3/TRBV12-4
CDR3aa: CASSLPELETQYF

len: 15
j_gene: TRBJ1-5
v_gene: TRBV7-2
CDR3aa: CASSLDARASQPQHF

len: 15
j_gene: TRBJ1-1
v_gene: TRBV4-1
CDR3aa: CASSQDRQLNTEAFF

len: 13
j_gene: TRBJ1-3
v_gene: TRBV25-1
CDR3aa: CASSGGQGYTIYF

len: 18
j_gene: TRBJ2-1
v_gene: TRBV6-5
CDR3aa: CASSYSNLGGALNNEQFF

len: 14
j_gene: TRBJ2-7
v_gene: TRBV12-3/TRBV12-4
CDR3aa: CASRFRLGTAEQYF

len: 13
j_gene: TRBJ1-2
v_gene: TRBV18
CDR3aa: CASSLQQEEGYTF

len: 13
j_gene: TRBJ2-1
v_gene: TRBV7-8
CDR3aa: CASSPNLADEQFF

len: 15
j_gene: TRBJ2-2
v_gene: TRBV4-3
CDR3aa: CASSPIRQGAGELFF

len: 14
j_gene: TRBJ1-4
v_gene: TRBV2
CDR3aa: CASGEPATNEKLFF

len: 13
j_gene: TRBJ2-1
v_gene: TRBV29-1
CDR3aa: CSVGAGGYNEQFF